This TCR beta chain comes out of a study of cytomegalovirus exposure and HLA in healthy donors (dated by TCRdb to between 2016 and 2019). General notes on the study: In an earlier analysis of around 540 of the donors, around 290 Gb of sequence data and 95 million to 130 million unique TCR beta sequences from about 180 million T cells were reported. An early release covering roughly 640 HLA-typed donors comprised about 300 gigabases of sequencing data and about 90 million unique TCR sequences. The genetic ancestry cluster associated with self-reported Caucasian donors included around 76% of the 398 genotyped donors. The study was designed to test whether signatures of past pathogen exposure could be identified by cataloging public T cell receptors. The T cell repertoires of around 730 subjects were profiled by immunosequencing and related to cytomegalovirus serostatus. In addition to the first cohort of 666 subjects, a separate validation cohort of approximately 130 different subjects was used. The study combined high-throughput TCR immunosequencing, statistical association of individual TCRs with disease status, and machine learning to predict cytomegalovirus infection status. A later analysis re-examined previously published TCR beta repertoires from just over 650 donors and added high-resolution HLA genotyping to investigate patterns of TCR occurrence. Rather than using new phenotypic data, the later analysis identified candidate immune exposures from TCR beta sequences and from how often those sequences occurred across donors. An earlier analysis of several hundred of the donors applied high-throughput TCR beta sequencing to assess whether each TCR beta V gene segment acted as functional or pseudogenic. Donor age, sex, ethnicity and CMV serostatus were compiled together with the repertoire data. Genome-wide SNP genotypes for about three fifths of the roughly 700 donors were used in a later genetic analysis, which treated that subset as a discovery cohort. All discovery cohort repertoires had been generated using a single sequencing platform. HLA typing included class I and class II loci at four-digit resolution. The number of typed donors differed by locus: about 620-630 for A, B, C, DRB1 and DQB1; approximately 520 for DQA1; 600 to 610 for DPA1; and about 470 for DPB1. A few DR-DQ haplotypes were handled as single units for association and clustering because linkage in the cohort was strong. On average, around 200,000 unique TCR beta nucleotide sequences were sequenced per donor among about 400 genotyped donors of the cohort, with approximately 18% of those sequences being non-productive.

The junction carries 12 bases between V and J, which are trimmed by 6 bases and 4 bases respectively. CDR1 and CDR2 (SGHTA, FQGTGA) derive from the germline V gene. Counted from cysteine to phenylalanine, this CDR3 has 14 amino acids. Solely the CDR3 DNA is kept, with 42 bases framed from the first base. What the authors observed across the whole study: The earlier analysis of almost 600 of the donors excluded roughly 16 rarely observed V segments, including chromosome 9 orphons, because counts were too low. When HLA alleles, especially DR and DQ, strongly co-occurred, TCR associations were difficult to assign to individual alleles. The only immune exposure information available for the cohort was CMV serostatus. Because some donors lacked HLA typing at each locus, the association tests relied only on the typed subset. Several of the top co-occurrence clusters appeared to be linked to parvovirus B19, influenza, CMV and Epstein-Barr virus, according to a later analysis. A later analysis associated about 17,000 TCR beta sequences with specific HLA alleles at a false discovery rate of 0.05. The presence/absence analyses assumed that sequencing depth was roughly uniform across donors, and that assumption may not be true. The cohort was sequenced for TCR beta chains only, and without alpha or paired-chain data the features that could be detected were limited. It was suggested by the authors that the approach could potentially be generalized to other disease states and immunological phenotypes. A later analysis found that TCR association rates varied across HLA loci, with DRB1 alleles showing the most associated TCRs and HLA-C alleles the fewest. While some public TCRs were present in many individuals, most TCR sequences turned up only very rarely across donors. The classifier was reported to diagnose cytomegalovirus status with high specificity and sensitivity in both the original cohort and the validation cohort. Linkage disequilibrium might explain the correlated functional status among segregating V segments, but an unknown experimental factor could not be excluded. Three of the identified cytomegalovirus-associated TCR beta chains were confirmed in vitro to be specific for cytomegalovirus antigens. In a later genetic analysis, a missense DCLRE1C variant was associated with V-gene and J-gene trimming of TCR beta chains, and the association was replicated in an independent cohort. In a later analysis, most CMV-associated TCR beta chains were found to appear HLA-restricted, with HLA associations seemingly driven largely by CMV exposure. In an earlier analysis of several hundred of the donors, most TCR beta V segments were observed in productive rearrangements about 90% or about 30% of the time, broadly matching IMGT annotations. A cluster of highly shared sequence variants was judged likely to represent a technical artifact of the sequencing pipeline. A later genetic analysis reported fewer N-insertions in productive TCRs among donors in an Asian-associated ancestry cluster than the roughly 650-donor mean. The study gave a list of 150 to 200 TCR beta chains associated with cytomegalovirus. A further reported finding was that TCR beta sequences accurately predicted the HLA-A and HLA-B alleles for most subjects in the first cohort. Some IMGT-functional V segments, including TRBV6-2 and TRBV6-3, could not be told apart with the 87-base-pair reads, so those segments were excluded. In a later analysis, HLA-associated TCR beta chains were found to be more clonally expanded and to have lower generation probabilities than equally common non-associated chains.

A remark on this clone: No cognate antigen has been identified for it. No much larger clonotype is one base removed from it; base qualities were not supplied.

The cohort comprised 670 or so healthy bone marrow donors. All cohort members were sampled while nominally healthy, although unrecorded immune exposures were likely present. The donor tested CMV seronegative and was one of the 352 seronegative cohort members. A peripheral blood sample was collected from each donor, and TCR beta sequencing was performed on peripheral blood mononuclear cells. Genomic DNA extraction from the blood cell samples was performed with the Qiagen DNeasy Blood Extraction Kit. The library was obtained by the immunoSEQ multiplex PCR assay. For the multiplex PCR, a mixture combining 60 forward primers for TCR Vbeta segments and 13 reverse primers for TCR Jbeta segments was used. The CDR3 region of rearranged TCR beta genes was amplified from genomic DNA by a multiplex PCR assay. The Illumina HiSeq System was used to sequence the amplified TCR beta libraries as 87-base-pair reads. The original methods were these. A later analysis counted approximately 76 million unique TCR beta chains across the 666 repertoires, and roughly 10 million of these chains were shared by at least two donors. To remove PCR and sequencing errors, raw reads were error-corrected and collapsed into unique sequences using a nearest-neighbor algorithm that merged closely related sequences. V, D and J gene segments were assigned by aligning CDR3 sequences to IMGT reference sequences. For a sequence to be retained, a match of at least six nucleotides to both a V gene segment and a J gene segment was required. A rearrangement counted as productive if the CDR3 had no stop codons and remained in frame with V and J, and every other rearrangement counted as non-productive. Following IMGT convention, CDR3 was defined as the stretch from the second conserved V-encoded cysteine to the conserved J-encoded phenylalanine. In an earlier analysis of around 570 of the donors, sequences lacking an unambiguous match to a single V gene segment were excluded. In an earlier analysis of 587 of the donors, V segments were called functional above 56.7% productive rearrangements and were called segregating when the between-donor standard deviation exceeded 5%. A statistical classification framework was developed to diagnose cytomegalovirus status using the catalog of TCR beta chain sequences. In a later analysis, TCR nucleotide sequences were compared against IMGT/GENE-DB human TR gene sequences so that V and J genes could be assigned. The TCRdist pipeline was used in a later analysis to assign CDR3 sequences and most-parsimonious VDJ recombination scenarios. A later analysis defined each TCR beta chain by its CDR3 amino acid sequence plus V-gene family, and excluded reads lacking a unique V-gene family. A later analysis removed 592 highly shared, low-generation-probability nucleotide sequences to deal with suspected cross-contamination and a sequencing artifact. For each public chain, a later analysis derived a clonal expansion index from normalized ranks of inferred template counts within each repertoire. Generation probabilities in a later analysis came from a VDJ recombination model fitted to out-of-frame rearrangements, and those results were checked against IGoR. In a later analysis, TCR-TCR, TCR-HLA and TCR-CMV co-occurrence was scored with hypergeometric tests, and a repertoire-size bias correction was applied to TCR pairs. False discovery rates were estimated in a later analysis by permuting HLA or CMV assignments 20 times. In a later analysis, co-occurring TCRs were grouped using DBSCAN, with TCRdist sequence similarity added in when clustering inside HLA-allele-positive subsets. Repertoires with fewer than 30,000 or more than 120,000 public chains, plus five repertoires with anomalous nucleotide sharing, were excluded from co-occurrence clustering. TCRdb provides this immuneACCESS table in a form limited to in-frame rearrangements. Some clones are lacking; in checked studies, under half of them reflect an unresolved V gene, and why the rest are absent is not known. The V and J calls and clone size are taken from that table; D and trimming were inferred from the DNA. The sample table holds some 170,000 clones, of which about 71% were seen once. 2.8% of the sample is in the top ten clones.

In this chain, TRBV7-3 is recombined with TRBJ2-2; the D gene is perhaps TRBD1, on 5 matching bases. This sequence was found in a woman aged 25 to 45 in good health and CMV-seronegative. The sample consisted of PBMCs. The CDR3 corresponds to CASSLVGPTGELFF. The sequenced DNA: TGTGCCAGCAGTCTTGTGGGGCCCACCGGGGAGCTGTTTTTT.